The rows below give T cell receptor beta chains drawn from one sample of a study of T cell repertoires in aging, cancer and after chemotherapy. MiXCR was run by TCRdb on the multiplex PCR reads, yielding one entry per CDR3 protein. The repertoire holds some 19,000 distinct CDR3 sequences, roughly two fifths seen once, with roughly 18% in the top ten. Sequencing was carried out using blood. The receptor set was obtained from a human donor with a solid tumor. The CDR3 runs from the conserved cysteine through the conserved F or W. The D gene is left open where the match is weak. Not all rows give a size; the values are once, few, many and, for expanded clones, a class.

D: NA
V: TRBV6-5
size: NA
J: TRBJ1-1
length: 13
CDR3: CASSSAGNTEAFF
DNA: TGTGCCAGCAGTTCTGCAGGGAACACTGAAGCTTTCTTT

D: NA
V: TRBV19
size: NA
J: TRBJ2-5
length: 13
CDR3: CASSIVPEETQYF
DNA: TGTGCCAGTAGTATAGTCCCAGAAGAGACCCAGTACTTC

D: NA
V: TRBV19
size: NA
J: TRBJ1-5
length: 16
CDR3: CASSPMARDRNQPQHF
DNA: TGTGCCAGTAGTCCGATGGCCAGGGATAGGAATCAGCCCCAGCATTTT

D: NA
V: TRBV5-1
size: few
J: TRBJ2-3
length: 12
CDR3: CASSLGADTQYF
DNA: TGCGCCAGCAGCTTGGGGGCAGATACGCAGTATTTT

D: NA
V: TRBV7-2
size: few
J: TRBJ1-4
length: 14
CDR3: CASSLNAYNEKLFF
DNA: TGTGCCAGCAGCTTAAACGCTTATAATGAAAAACTGTTTTTT

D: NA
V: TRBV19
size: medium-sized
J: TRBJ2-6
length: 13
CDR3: CAAGGTGANVLTF
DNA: TGTGCAGCTGGCGGGACTGGGGCCAACGTCCTGACTTTC

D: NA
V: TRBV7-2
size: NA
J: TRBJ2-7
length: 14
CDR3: CASSPLRQHYEQYF
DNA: TGTGCCAGCAGCCCCCTCCGGCAGCACTACGAGCAGTACTTC

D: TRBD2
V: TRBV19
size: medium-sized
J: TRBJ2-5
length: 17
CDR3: CASSSSREVAGQETQYF
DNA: TGTGCCAGTAGTAGTTCCAGGGAGGTAGCGGGACAAGAGACCCAGTACTTC

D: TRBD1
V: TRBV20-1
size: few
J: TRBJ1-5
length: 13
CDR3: CSADRGIGQPQHF
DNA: TGCAGTGCTGACAGGGGAATCGGTCAGCCCCAGCATTTT

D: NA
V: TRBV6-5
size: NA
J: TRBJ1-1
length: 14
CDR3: CASSPAYMNTEAFF
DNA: TGTGCCAGCAGTCCAGCGTATATGAACACTGAAGCTTTCTTT

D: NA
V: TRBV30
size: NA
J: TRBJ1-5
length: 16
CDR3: CAVGVGRADSNQPQHF
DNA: TGTGCTGTTGGGGTAGGCAGGGCGGATAGCAATCAGCCCCAGCATTTT

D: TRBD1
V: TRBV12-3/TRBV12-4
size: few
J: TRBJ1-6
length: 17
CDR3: CASSPTPPGQGGSPLHF
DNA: TGTGCCAGCAGCCCAACTCCGCCGGGACAGGGGGGTTCACCCCTCCACTTT

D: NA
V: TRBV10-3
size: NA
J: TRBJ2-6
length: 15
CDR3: CAISETHSGANVLTF
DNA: TGTGCCATCAGTGAGACCCACTCTGGGGCCAACGTCCTGACTTTC

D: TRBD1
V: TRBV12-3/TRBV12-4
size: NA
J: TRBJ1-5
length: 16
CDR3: CASSLVGRGRYQPQHF
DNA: TGTGCCAGCAGTCTCGTCGGCAGGGGGCGATACCAGCCCCAGCATTTT

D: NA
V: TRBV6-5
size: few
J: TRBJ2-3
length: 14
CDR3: CASGRTGSTDTQYF
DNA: TGTGCCAGCGGGAGGACAGGAAGCACAGATACGCAGTATTTT

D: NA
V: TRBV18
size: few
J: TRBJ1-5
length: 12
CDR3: CASSPPQEPQHF
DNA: TGTGCCAGCTCACCGCCGCAGGAGCCCCAGCATTTT

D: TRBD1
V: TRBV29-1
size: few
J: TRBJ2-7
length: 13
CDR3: CSVNGQGYYEQYF
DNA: TGCAGCGTTAACGGACAGGGTTACTACGAGCAGTACTTC

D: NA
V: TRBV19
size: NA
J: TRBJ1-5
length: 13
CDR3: CASSLQDQQPQHF
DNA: TGTGCCAGTAGTTTGCAAGATCAGCAGCCCCAGCATTTT

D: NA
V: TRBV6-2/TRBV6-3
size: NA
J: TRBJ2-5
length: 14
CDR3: CASSYGHNGETQYF
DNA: TGTGCCAGCAGTTACGGGCACAACGGAGAGACCCAGTACTTC

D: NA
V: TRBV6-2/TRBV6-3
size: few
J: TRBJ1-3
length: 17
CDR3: CASSYPSDGRAGNTIYF
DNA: TGTGCCAGCAGTTACCCATCGGATGGCAGGGCTGGAAACACCATATATTTT

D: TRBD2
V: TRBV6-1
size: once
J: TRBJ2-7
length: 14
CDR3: CASSEASGSYEQYF
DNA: TGTGCCAGCAGTGAAGCTAGCGGGTCCTACGAGCAGTACTTC

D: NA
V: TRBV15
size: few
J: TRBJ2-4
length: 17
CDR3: CATSRVTGILAKNIQYF
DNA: TGTGCCACCAGCAGAGTTACGGGGATACTAGCCAAAAACATTCAGTACTTC

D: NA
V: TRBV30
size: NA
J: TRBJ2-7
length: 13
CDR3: CAVRGQGFYEQYF
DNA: TGTGCCGTCCGAGGGCAGGGATTCTACGAGCAGTACTTC

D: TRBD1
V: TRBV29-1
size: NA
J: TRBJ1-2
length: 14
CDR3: CSVLPGTANYGYTF
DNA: TGCAGCGTCCTACCCGGGACAGCCAACTATGGCTACACCTTC

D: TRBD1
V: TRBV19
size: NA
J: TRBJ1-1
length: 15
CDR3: CASTGYGTVNTEAFF
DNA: TGTGCCAGTACGGGTTATGGGACAGTTAACACTGAAGCTTTCTTT

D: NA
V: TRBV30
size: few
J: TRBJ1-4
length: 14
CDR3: CAWTVAGINEKLFF
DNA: TGTGCCTGGACGGTCGCAGGGATTAATGAAAAACTGTTTTTT

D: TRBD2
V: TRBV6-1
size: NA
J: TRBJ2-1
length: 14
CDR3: CAAIAGKVYNEQFF
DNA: TGTGCCGCGATAGCGGGGAAAGTATACAATGAGCAGTTCTTC

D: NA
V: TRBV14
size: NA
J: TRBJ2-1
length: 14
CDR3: CASSWGGVYNEQFF
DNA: TGTGCCAGCAGTTGGGGCGGGGTCTACAATGAGCAGTTCTTC

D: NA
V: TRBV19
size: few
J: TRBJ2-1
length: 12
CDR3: CASSIGGNEQFF
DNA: TGTGCCAGTAGTATAGGCGGTAATGAGCAGTTCTTC

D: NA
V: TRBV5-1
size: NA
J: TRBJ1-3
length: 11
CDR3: CASKDSDTIYF
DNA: TGCGCCAGCAAAGACAGTGACACCATATATTTT

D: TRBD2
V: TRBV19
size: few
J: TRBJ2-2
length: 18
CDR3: CASSIWLAGPINTGELFF
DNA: TGTGCCAGTAGTATATGGCTAGCGGGACCGATTAACACCGGGGAGCTGTTTTTT